What follows are 4 T cell receptor beta chains derived from one specimen sequenced in a study of blood T cell repertoires in COVID-19 (dated by TCRdb to the early 2020s). The method was the immunoSEQ multiplex PCR assay. This is the immuneACCESS table as TCRdb keeps it, with only in-frame sequences that have V and J called. A part of the clones is gone; compared with another copy, unresolved V genes explain less than half, and the rest is unexplained. This sample gives nearly 55,000 clones in total; approximately 91% of them show up just once. The ten largest clones capture under 7.5% of the sample. Sequenced material: peripheral blood. Source of these receptors: a woman aged 60 to 75 with active or convalescent COVID-19.

The rearrangement joins TRBV30 to TRBJ1-2; 9 bases match TRBD1. Germline V gives CDR1 GTSNPN, CDR2 SVGIG (reference sequence). The CDR3 is 15 amino acids. Trimming removed 3 bases from V and 2 bases from J; junction bases left unmatched: 7. The CDR3 loop is CAWSPGTGLNYGYTF. The CDR3 nucleotides read TGTGCCTGGAGCCCCGGGACAGGGCTCAACTATGGCTACACCTTC.

V and J are TRBV5-6 and TRBJ1-2; D is unclear. Germline V gives CDR1 SGHDT, CDR2 YYEEEE. Trimming stripped 0 bases from V and 2 bases from J, with 11 bases between. CDR3 length: 15 amino acids. This chain's CDR3 is CASSLGASVNYGYTF. CDR3 DNA: TGTGCCAGCAGCTTGGGGGCGTCGGTAAACTATGGCTACACCTTC.

This chain links TRBV6-5 with TRBJ1-5; D is possibly TRBD1 (6 bases). The CDR3 runs 15 residues. Trimming stripped 4 bases from V and 1 base from J, with 11 bases between. Germline-derived CDR1 and CDR2 are MNHEY and SVGAGI. The chain's CDR3 is CASSSGQLSNQPQHF. DNA for the CDR3: TGTGCCAGCAGTTCCGGACAGCTGAGCAATCAGCCCCAGCATTTT.

The chain is built from TRBV30 and TRBJ2-1; D call uncertain. Trimming took off 2 bases at V and 0 bases at J, with 8 bases between the two ends. CDR1 is GTSNPN, CDR2 SVGIG, per germline (reference sequence). This CDR3 has 14 residues. This CDR3 reads CAWSLEISYNEQFF. CDR3 nucleotide sequence: TGTGCCTGGAGTCTGGAGATCTCCTACAATGAGCAGTTCTTC.